This paragraph reports one T cell receptor beta chain. Antigen specificity is unknown. This specimen belongs to a study of T cell repertoires in cytomegalovirus infection. As for the study in general: Signatures in public TCR beta sequences pointed to both CMV infection and matching HLA type.

MiXCR, applied by TCRdb to the reads, yields one record per CDR3 protein. The sample gives some 940,000 distinct CDR3 sequences, more than 25% of which show up once; around 15% is in the top ten. General study results and limits: There were HLA-C-restricted CMV-specific TCR beta clonotypes dominating the ex vivo response.

Germline values: CDR1 MDHEN, CDR2 SYDVKM. The CDR3 sequence is 16 residues long. V was shortened by 5 bases and J by 7 bases, with 22 bases between the two germline ends. The sample was cultured CD8+ T cells from PBMCs, taken from culture after CMV antigen stimulation. The source is a human donor in good health (CMV status not recorded). Some clones in this sample may be carry-over from other donors' samples. V is TRBV28 and J is TRBJ2-3, with D possibly TRBD2 on 6 matching bases. For the CDR3, the DNA is TGTGCCAGCAGTCCCCTTAGGGGAAGGGGCGGGAATACGCAGTATTTT. This translates into CASSPLRGRGGNTQYF.